This T cell receptor (beta chain) was found in a study of CD8+CD57+ T cells in acquired aplastic anemia. The study profiled TCR beta VDJ and CDR3 using genomic DNA as template. TCRdb re-called the reads through MiXCR, storing one row per CDR3 protein. The sample lists about 190,000 distinct CDR3 sequences; about 53% were seen once. J was trimmed by 7 bases and V by 4 bases; bases with no gene match: 8. Germline lookup yields CDR1 DFQATT and CDR2 SNEGSKA (reference sequence). The CDR3 has 13 residues. This clonotype showed up many times. The gene calls are TRBV20-1 and TRBJ1-2; 8 nucleotides match TRBD1. The sample consisted of sorted CD4+, CD8+, or CD8+CD57+ T cells (not recorded which) from PBMCs. This receptor was obtained from a human donor in good health, serving as a control. Written as DNA, the CDR3 is TGCAGTGCTATCGGACAGGGTACGGCTGGCTACACCTTC. This gives the protein CSAIGQGTAGYTF.